This TCR beta chain derives from a study of blood T cell repertoires in COVID-19. On the study more broadly: Sources were T cells, B-cell-depleted T cells, or PBMCs; the material itself was cDNA or gDNA.

Only one count was recorded for this clone. How the authors handled the data: Reference gene primer amplification yielded estimated nucleated cell counts. Sequencing was performed with immunoSEQ multiplex PCR; in TCRdb, only in-frame clones are kept and a portion is missing. From that table come the V and J calls and clone size; the DNA was used to work out D and trimming. This sample has roughly 50,000 clones, with 80% to 90% found just once. The CDR3 is 15 amino acids. CDR1 and CDR2 (germline): LGHNA, YNFKEQ. V was pared by 0 bases and J by 0 bases, with 8 bases between. The chain joins TRBV4-2 to TRBJ1-1, with D unclear. Sequencing used peripheral blood. The TCR originated in a man aged 50-60 years with acute or convalescent COVID-19. The CDR3 loop is CASSQDVLLNTEAFF. Here the CDR3 DNA reads TGTGCCAGCAGCCAAGATGTACTGTTGAACACTGAAGCTTTCTTT.